This TCR beta chain was profiled in a study of blood T cell repertoires in COVID-19. Profiled with immunoSEQ multiplex PCR; TCRdb holds only in-frame clones, not every one. Of hundreds of thousands of clones in the sample, about 88% are singletons; the top ten hold around 1.5%. CDR1 and CDR2 (germline): LGHNA, YSLEER. This CDR3 contains 13 residues. V lost 6 bases to trimming and J lost 12 bases; unmatched junction nucleotides: 13. The specimen was PBMCs or T cells enriched from blood (not recorded which). This TCR was sampled from a young woman who had been exposed to COVID-19. The chain joins TRBV4-3 to TRBJ1-1; TRBD1 aligns across 7 bases. CDR3 protein: CASSPSDRVDPFF. CDR3 DNA sequence: TGCGCCAGCAGTCCATCCGACAGGGTTGACCCTTTCTTT.